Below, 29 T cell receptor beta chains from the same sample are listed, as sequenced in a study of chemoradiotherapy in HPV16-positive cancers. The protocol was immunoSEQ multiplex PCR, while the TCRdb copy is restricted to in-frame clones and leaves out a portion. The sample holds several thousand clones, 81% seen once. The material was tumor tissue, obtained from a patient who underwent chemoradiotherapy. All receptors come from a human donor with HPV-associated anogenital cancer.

The CDR3 reads CAWSLQLNTEAFF. CDR3 bases: TGTGCCTGGAGTCTACAGCTCAACACTGAAGCTTTCTTT. The gene calls are TRBV30 and TRBJ1-1; D remains ambiguous. V shed 2 bases and J shed 2 bases, with 9 bases lying between them. CDR1 is GTSNPN, CDR2 SVGIG, per germline (reference sequence). CDR3 length: 13 amino acids.

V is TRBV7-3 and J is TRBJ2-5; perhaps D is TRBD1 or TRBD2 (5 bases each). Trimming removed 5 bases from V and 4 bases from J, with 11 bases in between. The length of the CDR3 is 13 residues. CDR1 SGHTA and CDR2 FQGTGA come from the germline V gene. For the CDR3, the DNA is TGTGCCAGCAGCAAGGGGAGTGCAGAGACCCAGTACTTC. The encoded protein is CASSKGSAETQYF.

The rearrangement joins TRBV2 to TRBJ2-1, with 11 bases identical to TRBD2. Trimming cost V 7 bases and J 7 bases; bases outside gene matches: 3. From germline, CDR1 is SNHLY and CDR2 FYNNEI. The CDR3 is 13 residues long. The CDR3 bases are TGTGCCAGCAAGGGACTAGCGGCGAATGAGCAGTTCTTC. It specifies CASKGLAANEQFF.

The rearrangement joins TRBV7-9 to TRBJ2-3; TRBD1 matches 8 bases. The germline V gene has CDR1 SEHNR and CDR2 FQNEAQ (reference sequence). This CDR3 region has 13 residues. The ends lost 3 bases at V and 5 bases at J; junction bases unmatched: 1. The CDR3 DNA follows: TGTGCCAGCAGCTTGACAGGGGTAGATACGCAGTATTTT. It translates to CASSLTGVDTQYF.

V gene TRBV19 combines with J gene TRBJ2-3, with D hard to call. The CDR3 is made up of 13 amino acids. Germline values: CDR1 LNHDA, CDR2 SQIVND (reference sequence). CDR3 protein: CATSGSRTDTQYF. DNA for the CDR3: TGTGCAACTTCCGGCTCTCGCACAGATACGCAGTATTTT.

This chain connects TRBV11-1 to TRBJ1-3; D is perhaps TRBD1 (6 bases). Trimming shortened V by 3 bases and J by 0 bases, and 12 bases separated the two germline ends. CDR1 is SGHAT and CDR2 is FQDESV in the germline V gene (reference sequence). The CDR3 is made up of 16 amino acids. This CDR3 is CASSLRTTGSGNTIYF. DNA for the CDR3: TGTGCCAGCAGCTTGAGGACGACAGGCTCTGGAAACACCATATATTTT.

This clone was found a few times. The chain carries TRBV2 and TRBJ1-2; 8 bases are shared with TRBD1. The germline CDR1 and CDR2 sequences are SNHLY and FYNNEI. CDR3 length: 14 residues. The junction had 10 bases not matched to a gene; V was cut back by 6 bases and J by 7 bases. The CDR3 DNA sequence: TGTGCCAGCAGCCTGACAGGGGAATCGAGTGGCTACACCTTC. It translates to CASSLTGESSGYTF.

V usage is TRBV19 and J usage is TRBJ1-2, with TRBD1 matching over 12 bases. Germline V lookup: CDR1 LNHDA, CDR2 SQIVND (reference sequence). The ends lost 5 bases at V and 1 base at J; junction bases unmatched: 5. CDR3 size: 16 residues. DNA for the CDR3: TGTGCCAGTAGTGGGGGACAGGGGGCCGTTAACTATGGCTACACCTTC. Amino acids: CASSGGQGAVNYGYTF. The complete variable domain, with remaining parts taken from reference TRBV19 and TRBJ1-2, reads DGGITQSPKYLFRKEGQNVTLSCEQNLNHDAMYWYRQDPGQGLRLIYYSQIVNDFQKGDIAEGYSVSREKKESFPLTVTSAQKNPTAFYLCASSGGQGAVNYGYTFGSGTRLTVV.

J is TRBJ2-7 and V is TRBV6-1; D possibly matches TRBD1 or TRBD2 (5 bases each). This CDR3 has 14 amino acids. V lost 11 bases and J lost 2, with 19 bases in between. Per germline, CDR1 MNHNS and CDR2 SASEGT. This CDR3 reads CAATGWDGTYEQYF. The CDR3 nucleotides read TGTGCCGCCACCGGGTGGGACGGCACCTACGAGCAGTACTTC.

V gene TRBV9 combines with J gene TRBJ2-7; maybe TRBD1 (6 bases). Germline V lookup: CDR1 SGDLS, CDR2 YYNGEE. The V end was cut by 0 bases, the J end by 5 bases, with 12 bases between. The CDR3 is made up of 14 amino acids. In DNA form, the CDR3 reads TGTGCCAGCAGCGTAGGACCAGGGGATAACGAGCAGTACTTC. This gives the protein CASSVGPGDNEQYF.

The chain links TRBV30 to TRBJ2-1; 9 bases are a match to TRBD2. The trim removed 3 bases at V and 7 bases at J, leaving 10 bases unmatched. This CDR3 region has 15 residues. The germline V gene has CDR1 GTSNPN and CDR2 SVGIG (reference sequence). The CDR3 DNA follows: TGTGCCTGGAGCGGTGTATGGGCGGGGGGGAATGAGCAGTTCTTC. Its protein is CAWSGVWAGGNEQFF.

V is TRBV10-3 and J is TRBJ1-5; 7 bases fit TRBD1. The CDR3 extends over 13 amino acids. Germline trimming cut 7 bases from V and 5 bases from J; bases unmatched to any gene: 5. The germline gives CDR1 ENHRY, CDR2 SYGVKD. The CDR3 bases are TGTGCCATCAAAGGAGGGGGCGATCAGCCCCAGCATTTT. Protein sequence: CAIKGGGDQPQHF.

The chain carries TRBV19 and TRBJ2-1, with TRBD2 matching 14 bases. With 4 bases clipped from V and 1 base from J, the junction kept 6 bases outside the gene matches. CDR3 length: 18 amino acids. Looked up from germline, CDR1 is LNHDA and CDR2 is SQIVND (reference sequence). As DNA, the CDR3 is TGTGCCAGTAGTACGGGACTAGCGGGAGTAGGGTCCTACAATGAGCAGTTCTTC. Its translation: CASSTGLAGVGSYNEQFF.

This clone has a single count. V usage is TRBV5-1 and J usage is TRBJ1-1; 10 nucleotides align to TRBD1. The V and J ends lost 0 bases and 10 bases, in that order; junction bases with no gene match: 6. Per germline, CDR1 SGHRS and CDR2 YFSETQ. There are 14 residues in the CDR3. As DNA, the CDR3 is TGCGCCAGCAGCTTGGGACAGGGGGCAACTCGAGCTTTCTTT. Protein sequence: CASSLGQGATRAFF.

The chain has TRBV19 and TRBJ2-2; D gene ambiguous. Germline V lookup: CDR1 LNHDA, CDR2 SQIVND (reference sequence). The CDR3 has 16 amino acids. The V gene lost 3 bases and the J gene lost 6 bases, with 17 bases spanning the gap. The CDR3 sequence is CASSIPWGTFPGELFF. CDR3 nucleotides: TGTGCCAGTAGTATCCCTTGGGGAACTTTTCCCGGGGAGCTGTTTTTT.

The CDR3 loop is CASSFGGDYGYTF. CDR3 DNA: TGTGCCAGCAGCTTTGGGGGTGACTATGGCTACACCTTC. This rearrangement joins TRBV5-4 to TRBJ1-2, with a tentative D call TRBD1 (5 bases). Germline assignment: CDR1 SGHNT and CDR2 YYREEE (reference sequence). Trimming stripped 2 bases from V and 3 bases from J, with 8 bases between. The CDR3 contains 13 residues.

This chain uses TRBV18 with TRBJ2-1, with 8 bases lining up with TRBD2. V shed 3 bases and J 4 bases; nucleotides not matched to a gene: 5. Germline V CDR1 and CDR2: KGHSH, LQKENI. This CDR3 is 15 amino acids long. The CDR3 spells CASSPRTSKYNEQFF. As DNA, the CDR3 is TGTGCCAGCTCACCCAGGACTAGCAAATACAATGAGCAGTTCTTC.

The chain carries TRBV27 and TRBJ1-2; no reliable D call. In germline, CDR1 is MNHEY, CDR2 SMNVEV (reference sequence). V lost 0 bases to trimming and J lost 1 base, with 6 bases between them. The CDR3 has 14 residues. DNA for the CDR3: TGTGCCAGCAGTTTATCGTTCCGTAACTATGGCTACACCTTC. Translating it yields CASSLSFRNYGYTF.

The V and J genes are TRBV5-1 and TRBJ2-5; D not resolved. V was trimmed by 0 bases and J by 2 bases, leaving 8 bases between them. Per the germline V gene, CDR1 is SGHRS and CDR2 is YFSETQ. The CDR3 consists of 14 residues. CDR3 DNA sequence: TGCGCCAGCAGCTTGGGCAGGCCGCAAGAGACCCAGTACTTC. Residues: CASSLGRPQETQYF.

CDR3 region: CASSQPGLAYGANVLTF. CDR3 in DNA: TGCGCCAGCAGCCAACCGGGACTAGCCTATGGGGCCAACGTCCTGACTTTC. The rearrangement links TRBV4-1 to TRBJ2-6; 9 bases are shared with TRBD2. J lost 3 bases, V lost 2 bases, and 5 bases had no gene match. This CDR3 comprises 17 residues. CDR1 and CDR2 from the germline V gene are MGHRA and YSYEKL.

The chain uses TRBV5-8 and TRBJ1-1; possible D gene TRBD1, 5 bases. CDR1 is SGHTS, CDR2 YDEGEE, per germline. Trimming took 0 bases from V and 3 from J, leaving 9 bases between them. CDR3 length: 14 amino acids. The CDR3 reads CASSLARAYTEAFF. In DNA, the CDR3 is TGTGCCAGCAGCTTGGCCAGGGCCTACACTGAAGCTTTCTTT.

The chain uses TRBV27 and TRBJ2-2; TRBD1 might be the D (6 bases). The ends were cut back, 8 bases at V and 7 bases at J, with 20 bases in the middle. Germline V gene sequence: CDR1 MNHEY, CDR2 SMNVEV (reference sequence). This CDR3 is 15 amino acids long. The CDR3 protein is CASSNLQGRIGELFF. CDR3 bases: TGTGCCAGCTCTAATCTACAGGGTCGAATCGGGGAGCTGTTTTTT.

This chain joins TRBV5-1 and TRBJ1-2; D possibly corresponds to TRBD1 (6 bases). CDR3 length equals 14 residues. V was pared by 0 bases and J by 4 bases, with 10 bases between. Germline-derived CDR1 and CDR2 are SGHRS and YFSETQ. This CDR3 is CASSLDGTLYGYTF. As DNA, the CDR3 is TGCGCCAGCAGCTTGGATGGGACACTCTATGGCTACACCTTC.

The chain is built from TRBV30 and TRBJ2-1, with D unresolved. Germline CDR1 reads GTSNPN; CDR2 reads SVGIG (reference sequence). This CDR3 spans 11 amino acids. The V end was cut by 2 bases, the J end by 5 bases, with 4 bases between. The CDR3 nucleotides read TGTGCCTGGAGTCGAAACAATGAGCAGTTCTTC. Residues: CAWSRNNEQFF.

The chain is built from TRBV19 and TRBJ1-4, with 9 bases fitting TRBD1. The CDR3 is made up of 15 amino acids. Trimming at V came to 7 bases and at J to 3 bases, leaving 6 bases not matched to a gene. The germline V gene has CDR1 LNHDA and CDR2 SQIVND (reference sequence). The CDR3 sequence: CASTLQGAANEKLFF. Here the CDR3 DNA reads TGTGCCAGTACCTTACAGGGGGCGGCTAATGAAAAACTGTTTTTT.

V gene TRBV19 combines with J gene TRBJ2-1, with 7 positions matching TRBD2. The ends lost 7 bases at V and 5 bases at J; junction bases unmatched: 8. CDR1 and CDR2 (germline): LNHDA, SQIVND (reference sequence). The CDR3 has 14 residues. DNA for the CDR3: TGTGCCAGTACCCGAAGTCTAGCGGACAATGAGCAGTTCTTC. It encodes CASTRSLADNEQFF.

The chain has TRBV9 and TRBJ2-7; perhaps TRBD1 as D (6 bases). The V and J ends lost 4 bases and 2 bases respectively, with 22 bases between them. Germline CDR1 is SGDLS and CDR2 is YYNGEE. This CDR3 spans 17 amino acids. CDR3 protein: CASSTRSRGSGTYEQYF. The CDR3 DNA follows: TGTGCCAGCAGCACACGAAGCAGGGGATCGGGGACCTACGAGCAGTACTTC. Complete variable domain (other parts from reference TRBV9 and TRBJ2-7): DSGVTQTPKHLITATGQRVTLRCSPRSGDLSVYWYQQSLDQGLQFLIQYYNGEERAKGNILERFSAQQFPDLHSELNLSSLELGDSALYFCASSTRSRGSGTYEQYFGPGTRLTVT.

CDR3 amino acids: CASSRGGLAGTTDTQYF. The CDR3 coding sequence is TGTGCCAGCAGCCGAGGTGGCCTAGCGGGGACCACAGATACGCAGTATTTT. V gene TRBV11-3 combines with J gene TRBJ2-3, with TRBD2 identical over 9 bases. Germline V gene lookup returns CDR1 SGHNT and CDR2 YENEEA. V trimming: 5 bases; J trimming: 2 bases; junction bases outside the gene matches: 11. The CDR3 totals 17 residues. The full variable domain, rest sourced from reference TRBV11-3 and TRBJ2-3, is EAGVVQSPRYKIIEKKQPVAFWCNPISGHNTLYWYLQNLGQGPELLIRYENEEAVDDSQLPKDRFSAERLKGVDSTLKIQPAELGDSAVYLCASSRGGLAGTTDTQYFGPGTRLTVL.

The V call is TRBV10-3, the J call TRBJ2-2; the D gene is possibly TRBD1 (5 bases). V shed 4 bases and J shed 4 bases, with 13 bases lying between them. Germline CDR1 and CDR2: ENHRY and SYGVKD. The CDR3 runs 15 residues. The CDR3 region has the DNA TGTGCCATCAGTGGAAAGGGGCTCGGCACCGGGGAGCTGTTTTTT. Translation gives CAISGKGLGTGELFF.